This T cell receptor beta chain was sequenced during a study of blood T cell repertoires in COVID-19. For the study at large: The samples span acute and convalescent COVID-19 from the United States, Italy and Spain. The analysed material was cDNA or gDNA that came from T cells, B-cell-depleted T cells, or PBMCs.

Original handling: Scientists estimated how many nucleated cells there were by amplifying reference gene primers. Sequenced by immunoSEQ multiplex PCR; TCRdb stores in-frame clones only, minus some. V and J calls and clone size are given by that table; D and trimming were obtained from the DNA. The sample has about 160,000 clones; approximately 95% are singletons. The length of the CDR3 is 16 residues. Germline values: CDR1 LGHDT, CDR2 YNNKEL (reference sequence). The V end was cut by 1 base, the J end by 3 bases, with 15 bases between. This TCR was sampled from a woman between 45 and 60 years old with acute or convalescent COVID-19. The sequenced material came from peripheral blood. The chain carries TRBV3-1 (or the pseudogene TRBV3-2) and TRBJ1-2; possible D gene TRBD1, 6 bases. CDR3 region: CASSQGIQGGYYGYTF. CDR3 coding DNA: TGTGCCAGCAGCCAAGGAATACAGGGAGGGTACTATGGCTACACCTTC.